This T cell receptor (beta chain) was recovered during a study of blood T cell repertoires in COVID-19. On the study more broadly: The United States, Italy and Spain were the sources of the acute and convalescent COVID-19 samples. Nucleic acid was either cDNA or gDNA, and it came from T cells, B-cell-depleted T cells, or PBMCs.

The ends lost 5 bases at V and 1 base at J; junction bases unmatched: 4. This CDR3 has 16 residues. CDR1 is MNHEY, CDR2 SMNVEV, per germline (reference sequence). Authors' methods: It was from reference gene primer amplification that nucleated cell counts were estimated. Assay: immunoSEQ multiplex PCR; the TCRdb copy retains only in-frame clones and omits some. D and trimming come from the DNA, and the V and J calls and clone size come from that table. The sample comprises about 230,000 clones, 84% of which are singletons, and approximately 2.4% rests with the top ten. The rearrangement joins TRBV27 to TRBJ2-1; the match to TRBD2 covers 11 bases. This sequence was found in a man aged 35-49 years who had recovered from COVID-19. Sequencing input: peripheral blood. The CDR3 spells CASSGGTSGSYNEQFF. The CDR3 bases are TGTGCCAGCAGTGGAGGGACTAGCGGTTCCTACAATGAGCAGTTCTTC.